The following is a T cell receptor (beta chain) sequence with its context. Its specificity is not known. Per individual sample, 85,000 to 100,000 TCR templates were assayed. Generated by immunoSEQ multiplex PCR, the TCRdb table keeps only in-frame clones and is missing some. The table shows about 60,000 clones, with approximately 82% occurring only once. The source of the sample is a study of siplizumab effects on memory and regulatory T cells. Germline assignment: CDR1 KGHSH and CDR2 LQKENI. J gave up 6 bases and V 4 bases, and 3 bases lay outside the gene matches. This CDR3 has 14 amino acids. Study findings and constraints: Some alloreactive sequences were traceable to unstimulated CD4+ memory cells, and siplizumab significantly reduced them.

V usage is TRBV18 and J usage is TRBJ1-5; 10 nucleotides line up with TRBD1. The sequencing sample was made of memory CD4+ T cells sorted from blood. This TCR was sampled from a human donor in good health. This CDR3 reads CASSLGQGVQPQHF. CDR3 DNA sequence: TGTGCCAGCTCACTTGGACAGGGGGTTCAGCCCCAGCATTTT.